The 18 T cell receptor beta chains below all came from one sample that was sequenced in a study of Tregs in tolerant kidney transplant recipients. The antigens of these receptors remain unknown. Generated by immunoSEQ multiplex PCR, the TCRdb table keeps only in-frame clones and is missing some. The profile shows approximately 30,000 clones, roughly four fifths of them singletons. Sequencing used Tregs from blood cultured with allogeneic cells. These TCRs come from a human donor in good health.

This sequence joins TRBV2 and TRBJ2-3; TRBD2 aligns across 8 bases. The CDR3 loop spans 14 amino acids. Germline trimming cut 8 bases from V and 3 bases from J; bases unmatched to any gene: 7. The germline V gene encodes CDR1 SNHLY and CDR2 FYNNEI. The CDR3 here is CASLGTRVTDTQYF. The CDR3, as DNA: TGTGCCAGCTTAGGGACTAGAGTGACAGATACGCAGTATTTT.

The V call is TRBV28, the J call TRBJ1-1; possible D gene TRBD1, 5 bases. V dropped 4 bases and J dropped 2 bases, with 17 bases sitting between them. The germline V gene encodes CDR1 MDHEN and CDR2 SYDVKM. CDR3 length: 16 amino acids. The CDR3 region has the DNA TGTGCCAGCAGTTCCGGTCACGGGGCTTTTAACACTGAAGCTTTCTTT. This codes for CASSSGHGAFNTEAFF. Full variable domain (remainder filled in from reference TRBV28 and TRBJ1-1): DVKVTQSSRYLVKRTGEKVFLECVQDMDHENMFWYRQDPGLGLRLIYFSYDVKMKEKGDIPEGYSVSREKKERFSLILESASTNQTSMYLCASSSGHGAFNTEAFFGQGTRLTVV.

The gene calls are TRBV7-3 and TRBJ1-1, with TRBD1 as a possible D gene (6 bases). The CDR3 is 14 residues long. From germline, CDR1 is SGHTA and CDR2 FQGTGA. The ends were cut back, 4 bases at V and 13 bases at J, with 22 bases in the middle. CDR3 sequence (DNA): TGTGCCAGCAGCTCCCAACCGGGGGCTTCTGAGGTTTTCTTT. This sequence encodes CASSSQPGASEVFF.

The chain links TRBV7-9 to TRBJ2-5; possibly TRBD1 for D (6 bases). Trimming removed 1 base at V and 4 bases at J, with 22 bases between. Germline loops: CDR1 SEHNR, CDR2 FQNEAQ (reference sequence). CDR3 length: 18 amino acids. The CDR3 loop reads CASSLDIWGHREGETQYF. The CDR3 DNA reads as TGTGCCAGCAGCTTAGATATCTGGGGACACAGAGAGGGAGAGACCCAGTACTTC.

The gene calls are TRBV18 and TRBJ1-1; possible D gene TRBD1, 5 bases. Trimming removed 6 bases from V and 2 bases from J, with 19 bases in between. Germline V CDR1 and CDR2: KGHSH, LQKENI. The CDR3 consists of 16 residues. The CDR3 sequence is CASSSPTGTGNTEAFF. DNA for the CDR3: TGTGCCAGCTCTTCACCCACCGGGACCGGTAACACTGAAGCTTTCTTT.

CDR3 sequence reads: CASSLGRETDTQYF. CDR3 DNA: TGTGCCAGCAGCTTGGGGCGGGAGACAGATACGCAGTATTTT. This chain connects TRBV11-3 to TRBJ2-3, with TRBD2 matching 7 bases. Germline V gene sequence: CDR1 SGHNT, CDR2 YENEEA. J was trimmed by 3 bases and V by 3 bases; bases with no gene match: 3. CDR3 length: 14 residues.

In this sample, this clone turned up once. The J gene is TRBJ2-1, the V gene TRBV11-3; D is ambiguous. There are 13 residues in the CDR3. Germline V CDR1 and CDR2: SGHNT, YENEEA. V gave up 8 bases and J gave up 9 bases, with 17 bases separating them. The CDR3 DNA reads TGTGCCAGCGCTCGGATTAAGTCGGGTGAGCAGTTCTTC. Translating gives CASARIKSGEQFF.

In this sample, this clone is medium-sized. The chain recombines TRBV2 with TRBJ2-4; 9 bases match TRBD1. The CDR3 has 13 residues. Germline lookup yields CDR1 SNHLY and CDR2 FYNNEI. After removal of 7 bases from V and 6 bases from J, the junction contained 4 bases not matched to a gene. The CDR3 protein is CASKGQGSNIQYF. CDR3 in DNA: TGTGCCAGCAAAGGACAGGGGTCAAACATTCAGTACTTC.

The genes are TRBV14 and TRBJ1-5; TRBD1 might be the D (5 bases). Germline V gene data show CDR1 as SGHDN and CDR2 as FVKESK. The CDR3 runs 17 residues. V lost 0 bases, J lost 2 bases, and 14 bases lay in between. Written as DNA, the CDR3 is TGTGCCAGCAGCCAAGAGGAAGGGGATGTCGGCAATCAGCCCCAGCATTTT. Translated: CASSQEEGDVGNQPQHF. Full variable domain (missing parts from reference TRBV14 and TRBJ1-5): EAGVTQFPSHSVIEKGQTVTLRCDPISGHDNLYWYRRVMGKEIKFLLHFVKESKQDESGMPNNRFLAERTGGTYSTLKVQPAELEDSGVYFCASSQEEGDVGNQPQHFGDGTRLSIL.

The V and J genes are TRBV11-2 and TRBJ1-1; the D is unclear. The V end was cut by 2 bases, the J end by 1 base, with 8 bases between. Looked up from germline, CDR1 is SGHAT and CDR2 is FQNNGV. The CDR3 is 14 amino acids. The CDR3 region has the DNA TGTGCCAGCAGCTTAACCGACGGGAACACTGAAGCTTTCTTT. This gives the protein CASSLTDGNTEAFF.

V usage is TRBV9 and J usage is TRBJ1-1; tentative D call: TRBD1 (5 bases). Per the germline V gene, CDR1 is SGDLS and CDR2 is YYNGEE. Trimming removed 3 bases from V and 5 bases from J, with 11 bases in between. This CDR3 contains 13 residues. DNA for the CDR3: TGTGCCAGCAGCGCGGGTGGGGGGACTGAAGCTTTCTTT. Its translation is CASSAGGGTEAFF.

The gene calls are TRBV30 and TRBJ2-7; perhaps TRBD1 as D (5 bases). The CDR3 is made up of 13 amino acids. V was pared by 2 bases and J by 3 bases, with 11 bases between. The V gene's germline CDR1 is GTSNPN and CDR2 SVGIG (reference sequence). CDR3 nucleotides: TGTGCCTGGAGTTTCGACAGCAACTACGAGCAGTACTTC. It translates to CAWSFDSNYEQYF.

This clone was detected a few times. The chain is built from TRBV19 and TRBJ1-6; a weak D match, TRBD1 (6 bases). The V end was cut by 5 bases, the J end by 9 bases, with 17 bases between. From germline, CDR1 is LNHDA and CDR2 SQIVND (reference sequence). This CDR3 region has 15 residues. The CDR3 bases are TGTGCCAGTAGTGGGCACCCCCAGGGGACTTCACCCCTCCACTTT. Amino acid sequence: CASSGHPQGTSPLHF.

Only one count was recorded for this clone. The rearrangement links TRBV5-1 to TRBJ2-4; 10 nucleotides line up with TRBD1. Germline V gene lookup returns CDR1 SGHRS and CDR2 YFSETQ. V dropped 3 bases and J dropped 0; count of bases not matched to a gene: 6. This CDR3 has 17 amino acids. The CDR3 DNA sequence: TGCGCCAGCAGCTCGTGGGGACAGGGGCTAGCCAAAAACATTCAGTACTTC. This gives the protein CASSSWGQGLAKNIQYF.

This clone was found once. The chain carries TRBV21-1 and TRBJ2-7. TRBV21-1 is labeled a pseudogene. This CDR3 has 16 amino acids. The CDR3 coding sequence is TGTGCCAGCAGCTCTCTCCGGGACCGAGGAGACTACGAGCAGTACTTC. The encoded protein is CASSSLRDRGDYEQYF.

V is TRBV6-1 and J is TRBJ1-1; the D is unclear. The CDR3 totals 11 residues. Germline V gives CDR1 MNHNS, CDR2 SASEGT. The ends were cut back, 7 bases at V and 0 bases at J, with 3 bases in the middle. The CDR3 reads CASTMNTEAFF. CDR3 coding DNA: TGTGCCAGCACCATGAACACTGAAGCTTTCTTT.

The rearrangement joins TRBV9 to TRBJ1-2; perhaps TRBD1 as D (5 bases). Trimming took off 0 bases at V and 5 bases at J, with 11 bases between the two ends. Germline V gives CDR1 SGDLS, CDR2 YYNGEE. This CDR3 comprises 14 residues. CDR3: CASSVASTAYGYTF. Here the CDR3 DNA reads TGTGCCAGCAGCGTAGCTTCGACAGCTTATGGCTACACCTTC.

This clone was observed once. The chain joins TRBV5-4 to TRBJ1-4, with TRBD1 identical over 7 bases. The CDR3 length is 15 residues. The germline V gene has CDR1 SGHNT and CDR2 YYREEE (reference sequence). J lost 10 bases, V lost 5 bases, and 14 bases had no gene match. The CDR3 DNA is TGTGCCAGCAGACAACGGGACAGCGCCGTTGGAAAACTGTTTTTT. Its protein product is CASRQRDSAVGKLFF.